The rows below give T cell receptor beta chains drawn from one sample of a study of CD8 T cells in ankylosing spondylitis. Using its own MiXCR run on the 5' RACE reads, TCRdb lists one record per CDR3 protein. Of some 800,000 distinct CDR3 sequences listed, roughly 10% are singletons. The sample taken for sequencing was blood, either unsorted or a sorted T cell fraction (not recorded which). The source is a male donor with ankylosing spondylitis. CDR3s include the opening cysteine and the closing phenylalanine or tryptophan. Each record gives: D gene, V gene, CDR3 length, CDR3 protein. A D gene is named only where the DNA matches it firmly.

D gene: .; V gene: TRBV14; CDR3 length: 15; CDR3 protein: CASSPSRGNHNEQFF
D gene: .; V gene: TRBV6-1; CDR3 length: 14; CDR3 protein: CASNRQGGRETQYF
D gene: .; V gene: TRBV6-4; CDR3 length: 14; CDR3 protein: CASSAEDRGAPQYF
D gene: .; V gene: TRBV5-1; CDR3 length: 14; CDR3 protein: CASSAGLLTDTQYF
D gene: TRBD2; V gene: TRBV5-1; CDR3 length: 15; CDR3 protein: CASSLSTSGTYEQYF
D gene: TRBD1; V gene: TRBV29-1; CDR3 length: 13; CDR3 protein: CSVYRQGNYGYTF
D gene: .; V gene: TRBV5-5; CDR3 length: 14; CDR3 protein: CASSLAGHLYEQYF
D gene: TRBD2; V gene: TRBV12-3/TRBV12-4; CDR3 length: 17; CDR3 protein: CASSPRTSGGSTYEQYF
D gene: .; V gene: TRBV4-3; CDR3 length: 16; CDR3 protein: CASSQDTGGSYYEQYF
D gene: .; V gene: TRBV19; CDR3 length: 15; CDR3 protein: CASSILGGGNQPQHF
D gene: .; V gene: TRBV12-3/TRBV12-4; CDR3 length: 17; CDR3 protein: CASSLAHPNSGSYGYTF
D gene: .; V gene: TRBV2; CDR3 length: 15; CDR3 protein: CASALRYTMNTEAFF
D gene: .; V gene: TRBV10-3; CDR3 length: 13; CDR3 protein: CAIGSGTGNEQFF
D gene: TRBD2; V gene: TRBV20-1; CDR3 length: 18; CDR3 protein: CSARDRGREGLPYNEQFF
D gene: .; V gene: TRBV9; CDR3 length: 14; CDR3 protein: CASSGSPRDTEAFF
D gene: TRBD2; V gene: TRBV28; CDR3 length: 17; CDR3 protein: CASSSTGTSGPYNEQCF
D gene: .; V gene: TRBV5-1; CDR3 length: 14; CDR3 protein: CASSPEEFTDTQYF
D gene: .; V gene: TRBV20-1; CDR3 length: 16; CDR3 protein: CCARSPPRSSYNEQFF
D gene: TRBD2; V gene: TRBV20-1; CDR3 length: 17; CDR3 protein: CSAPRGGPVGRTDTQYF
D gene: TRBD1; V gene: TRBV18; CDR3 length: 16; CDR3 protein: CASSPSWGPGGGVQHF